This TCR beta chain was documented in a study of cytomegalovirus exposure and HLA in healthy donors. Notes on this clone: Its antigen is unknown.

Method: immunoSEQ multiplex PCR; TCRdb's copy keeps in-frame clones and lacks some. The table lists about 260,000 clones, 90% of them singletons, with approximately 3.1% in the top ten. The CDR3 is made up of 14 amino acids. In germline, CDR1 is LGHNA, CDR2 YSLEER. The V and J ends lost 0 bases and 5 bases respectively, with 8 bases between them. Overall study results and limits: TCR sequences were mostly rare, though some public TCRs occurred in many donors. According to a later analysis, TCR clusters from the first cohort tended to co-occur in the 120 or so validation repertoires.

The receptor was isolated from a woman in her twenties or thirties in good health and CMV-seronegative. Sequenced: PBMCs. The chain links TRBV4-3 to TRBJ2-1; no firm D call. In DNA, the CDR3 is TGCGCCAGCAGCCAAGACCGAACAGACAATGAGCAGTTCTTC. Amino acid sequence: CASSQDRTDNEQFF.